These 20 T cell receptor beta chains share one sample of origin, sequenced in a study of blood T cell repertoires in COVID-19. Assay used: immunoSEQ multiplex PCR; TCRdb lists only in-frame clones, some missing. The top ten clones hold 8.3% of a sample with around 150,000 clones, roughly 85% of them seen once. Material for sequencing was peripheral blood. The origin of the receptors is a woman between 55 and 75 years old with COVID-19, enrolled during active disease.

The rearrangement links TRBV5-6 to TRBJ2-3; weak D call: TRBD2 (6 bases). This CDR3 region has 14 residues. Per germline, CDR1 SGHDT and CDR2 YYEEEE. Deletions cut 0 bases from V and 3 bases from J, with 8 bases between. The CDR3 DNA follows: TGTGCCAGCAGCTTGGCGGGAGTTACAGATACGCAGTATTTT. It specifies CASSLAGVTDTQYF.

CDR3 bases: TGTGCCAGCAGCATCGGACTTGCCCTAAGTGGTGGCTACACCTTC. This codes for CASSIGLALSGGYTF. This chain joins TRBV5-6 and TRBJ1-2; D gene uncertain. V lost 4 bases and J 7 bases, leaving 20 bases between the germline ends. Germline loops: CDR1 SGHDT, CDR2 YYEEEE. The CDR3 consists of 15 residues.

This clone was picked up a small number of times. V usage is TRBV7-2 and J usage is TRBJ1-1, with D perhaps matching TRBD1 (6 bases). The germline V gene has CDR1 SGHTA and CDR2 FQGNSA. Trimming took 3 bases from V and 1 from J, leaving 9 bases between them. This CDR3 has 14 amino acids. For the CDR3, the DNA is TGTGCCAGCAGCTTTCAGGGGAGGAACACTGAAGCTTTCTTT. Translation gives CASSFQGRNTEAFF.

J is TRBJ1-5 and V is TRBV12-3 or TRBV12-4; TRBD1 might be the D (5 bases). V lost 6 bases and J lost 4, with 10 bases in between. The CDR3 length is 13 residues. The CDR3 region is CASRSAGNQPQHF. CDR3 sequence (DNA): TGTGCCAGCAGAAGCGCAGGGAATCAGCCCCAGCATTTT.

The V gene is TRBV5-1, the J gene TRBJ1-6, with 8 bases identical to TRBD1. The CDR3 covers 15 residues. Germline loops: CDR1 SGHRS, CDR2 YFSETQ. With 0 bases clipped from V and 10 bases from J, the junction kept 6 bases outside the gene matches. CDR3 in amino acids: CASSLVQGAGSPLHF. As DNA, the CDR3 is TGCGCCAGCAGCTTGGTCCAGGGGGCGGGCTCACCCCTCCACTTT.

The J gene is TRBJ2-2, the V gene TRBV6-6; TRBD2 agrees at 8 bases. CDR3 length: 17 amino acids. Germline-derived CDR1 and CDR2 are MNHNY and SVGAGI (reference sequence). Unmatched junction bases numbered 9, after V lost 5 bases and J lost 1 base. In nucleotides, the CDR3 is TGTGCCAGCAGTCCCCTTTGGAGCGGGGGGAACACCGGGGAGCTGTTTTTT. It specifies CASSPLWSGGNTGELFF.

The chain recombines TRBV4-1 with TRBJ2-7; TRBD1 agrees at 7 bases. The CDR3 totals 15 residues. Unmatched junction bases numbered 7, after V lost 5 bases and J lost 0 bases. CDR1 and CDR2 (germline): MGHRA, YSYEKL. The CDR3 sequence: CASSYNRGRSYEQYV. In DNA form, the CDR3 reads TGCGCCAGCAGCTATAACAGGGGACGCTCCTACGAGCAGTACGTC.

The rearrangement links TRBV18 to TRBJ1-5, with TRBD1 matching 7 bases. This CDR3 spans 15 amino acids. The V gene's germline CDR1 is KGHSH and CDR2 LQKENI. V gave up 4 bases and J gave up 2 bases; unmatched junction bases: 5. The CDR3 DNA follows: TGTGCCAGCTCACAGGGACAGAAGGGCAATCAGCCCCAGCATTTT. Protein sequence: CASSQGQKGNQPQHF.

The V and J genes are TRBV7-3 and TRBJ2-1, with 8 bases matching TRBD2. From germline, CDR1 is SGHTA and CDR2 FQGTGA. The CDR3 length is 15 residues. Losses at the gene ends were 3 bases for V and 9 bases for J; bases not matched to a gene: 10. CDR3 region: CASSLLGAGEGEQFF. The DNA of the CDR3 is TGTGCCAGCAGCTTGTTGGGAGCGGGGGAGGGTGAGCAGTTCTTC.

This clone occurred a few times. The gene calls are TRBV4-1 and TRBJ2-7, with a possible D match to TRBD1 (6 bases). Deletions cut 4 bases from V and 6 bases from J, with 13 bases between. The germline CDR1 and CDR2 sequences are MGHRA and YSYEKL. The CDR3 length is 13 residues. The DNA of the CDR3 is TGCGCCAGCAGCCGATTACAGGGTCGCGAGCAGTACGTC. It encodes CASSRLQGREQYV.

The CDR3 loop reads CASSSTIEKLFF. Written as DNA, the CDR3 is TGTGCCAGCTCAAGCACTATCGAAAAACTGTTTTTT. The gene calls are TRBV18 and TRBJ1-4; D is uncertain. CDR1 is KGHSH, CDR2 LQKENI, per germline. CDR3 size: 12 residues. The V end lost 5 bases, the J end lost 8 bases, and 9 bases lay between the germline ends. Combining the CDR3 with reference TRBV18 and TRBJ1-4 gives the whole variable domain NAGVMQNPRHLVRRRGQEARLRCSPMKGHSHVYWYRQLPEEGLKFMVYLQKENIIDESGMPKERFSAEFPKEGPSILRIQQVVRGDSAAYFCASSSTIEKLFFGSGTQLSVL.

V and J are TRBV11-2 and TRBJ2-7; 8 nucleotides align to TRBD2. Germline V gives CDR1 SGHAT, CDR2 FQNNGV. V lost 1 base and J lost 5; bases outside the gene matches: 7. This CDR3 has 15 amino acids. DNA of the CDR3: TGTGCCAGCAGCTTAGGGGGACTAGGGCCCCACGAGCAGTACGTC. Translation gives CASSLGGLGPHEQYV.

The rearrangement joins TRBV7-9 to TRBJ1-3; D possibly corresponds to TRBD1 (5 bases). Trimming stripped 5 bases from V and 4 bases from J, with 18 bases between. This CDR3 has 16 amino acids. Germline CDR1 SEHNR, CDR2 FQNEAQ (reference sequence). The CDR3 spells CASSAILDSEGNTIYF. DNA of the CDR3: TGTGCCAGCAGCGCCATACTCGACAGTGAGGGAAACACCATATATTTT.

This clone was seen only once. The J gene is TRBJ1-4, the V gene TRBV15; a weak D match, TRBD1 (5 bases). Trimming took 0 bases from V and 8 from J, leaving 16 bases between them. This CDR3 is 16 amino acids long. CDR1 and CDR2 from the germline V gene are LNHNV and YYDKDF (reference sequence). This chain's CDR3 is CATSRDLAGESEKLFF. The CDR3 bases are TGTGCCACCAGCAGAGATCTGGCGGGGGAAAGCGAAAAACTGTTTTTT. The entire variable domain, with the rest obtained from reference TRBV15 and TRBJ1-4, is as follows: DAMVIQNPRYQVTQFGKPVTLSCSQTLNHNVMYWYQQKSSQAPKLLFHYYDKDFNNEADTPDNFQSRRPNTSFCFLDIRSPGLGDTAMYLCATSRDLAGESEKLFFGSGTQLSVL.

The chain links TRBV10-3 to TRBJ1-1; D is unclear. Germline V gives CDR1 ENHRY, CDR2 SYGVKD. The CDR3 is made up of 14 amino acids. The germline V and J ends were trimmed by 7 bases and 6 bases, with 18 bases remaining between them. CDR3 nucleotides: TGTGCCATCACCGAAAGCGTGGAGGTGGCTGAAGCTTTCTTT. It specifies CAITESVEVAEAFF.

Details on this clone: One junction end does not reproduce the germline sequence, and a read error may be involved. The chain combines TRBV18 with TRBJ2-7; TRBD1 agrees at 10 bases. The CDR3 contains 13 residues. In germline, CDR1 is KGHSH, CDR2 LQKENI. CDR3 residues: CASSPSSGQGVNF. The CDR3 DNA follows: TGTGCCAGCTCACCTAGCTCTGGACAGGGGGTGAACTTC. Full variable domain (remainder filled in from reference TRBV18 and TRBJ2-7): NAGVMQNPRHLVRRRGQEARLRCSPMKGHSHVYWYRQLPEEGLKFMVYLQKENIIDESGMPKERFSAEFPKEGPSILRIQQVVRGDSAAYFCASSPSSGQGVNFGPGTRLTVT.

The CDR3 DNA reads TGTGCCAGCAGTACTACTAGCGGGAGTGGTGAGCAGTTCTTC. Translation gives CASSTTSGSGEQFF. The V call is TRBV6-6, the J call TRBJ2-1, with 11 bases aligning to TRBD2. V shed 5 bases, J shed 9 bases, and the junction held 6 bases outside the gene matches. Germline CDR1 reads MNHNY; CDR2 reads SVGAGI (reference sequence). The CDR3 contains 14 residues.

This clone was detected a few times. This chain joins TRBV18 and TRBJ2-1, with D unclear. The germline V gene has CDR1 KGHSH and CDR2 LQKENI. V was pared by 0 bases and J by 6 bases, with 12 bases between. CDR3 length equals 15 residues. The CDR3 nucleotides read TGTGCCAGCTCACCACCGAGTGCGGCGCCCAATGAGCAGTTCTTC. Translation: CASSPPSAAPNEQFF.

This clone was seen only a few times. The chain combines TRBV19 with TRBJ2-7; 10 bases match TRBD1. The CDR3 sequence is 13 residues long. The J segment lost 3 bases and the V segment lost 4 bases, leaving 0 bases of the junction unmatched. In germline, CDR1 is LNHDA, CDR2 SQIVND (reference sequence). This CDR3 reads CASSRDRGYEQYF. In DNA form, the CDR3 reads TGTGCCAGTAGTAGGGACAGGGGCTACGAGCAGTACTTC. The full variable domain, completed using reference TRBV19 and TRBJ2-7, is DGGITQSPKYLFRKEGQNVTLSCEQNLNHDAMYWYRQDPGQGLRLIYYSQIVNDFQKGDIAEGYSVSREKKESFPLTVTSAQKNPTAFYLCASSRDRGYEQYFGPGTRLTVT.

In its sample, this clone ranks as large. V usage is TRBV19 and J usage is TRBJ1-2; D unresolved. V lost 7 bases, J lost 3 bases, and 12 bases lay in between. The CDR3 sequence is 13 residues long. Germline V CDR1 and CDR2: LNHDA, SQIVND (reference sequence). The CDR3 reads CASIKTRDYGYTF. DNA of the CDR3: TGTGCCAGTATTAAAACTCGTGACTATGGCTACACCTTC. Looking up the rest from reference TRBV19 and TRBJ1-2 gives the full variable domain: DGGITQSPKYLFRKEGQNVTLSCEQNLNHDAMYWYRQDPGQGLRLIYYSQIVNDFQKGDIAEGYSVSREKKESFPLTVTSAQKNPTAFYLCASIKTRDYGYTFGSGTRLTVV.